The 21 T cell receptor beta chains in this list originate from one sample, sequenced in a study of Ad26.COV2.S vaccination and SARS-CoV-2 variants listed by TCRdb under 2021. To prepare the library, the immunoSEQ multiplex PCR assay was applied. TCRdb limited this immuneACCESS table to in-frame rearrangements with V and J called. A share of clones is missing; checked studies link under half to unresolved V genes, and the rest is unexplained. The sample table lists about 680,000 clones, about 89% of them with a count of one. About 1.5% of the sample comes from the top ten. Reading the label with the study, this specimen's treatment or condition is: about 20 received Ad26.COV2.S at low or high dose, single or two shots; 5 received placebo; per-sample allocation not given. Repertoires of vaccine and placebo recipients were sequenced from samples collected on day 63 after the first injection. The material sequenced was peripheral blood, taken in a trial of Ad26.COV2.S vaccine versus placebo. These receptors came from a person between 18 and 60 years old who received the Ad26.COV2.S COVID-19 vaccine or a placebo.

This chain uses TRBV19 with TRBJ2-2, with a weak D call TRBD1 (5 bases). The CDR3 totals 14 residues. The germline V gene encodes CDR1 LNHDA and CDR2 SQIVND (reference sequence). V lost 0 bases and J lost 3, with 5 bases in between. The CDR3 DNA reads TGTGCCAGTAGTATAGAAGGGGACACCGGGGAGCTGTTTTTT. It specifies CASSIEGDTGELFF.

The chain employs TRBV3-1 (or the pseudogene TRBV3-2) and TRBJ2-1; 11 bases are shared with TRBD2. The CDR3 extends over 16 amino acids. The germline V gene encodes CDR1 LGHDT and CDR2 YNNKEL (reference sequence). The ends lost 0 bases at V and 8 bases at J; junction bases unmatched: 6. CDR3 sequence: CASSQDRRTSGYEQFF. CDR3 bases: TGTGCCAGCAGCCAAGACCGGAGGACTAGCGGGTATGAGCAGTTCTTC.

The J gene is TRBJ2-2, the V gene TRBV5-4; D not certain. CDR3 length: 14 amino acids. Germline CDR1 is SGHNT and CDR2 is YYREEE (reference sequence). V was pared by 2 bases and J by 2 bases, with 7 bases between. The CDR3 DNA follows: TGTGCCAGCAGCTTTTCCTTAAACACCGGGGAGCTGTTTTTT. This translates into CASSFSLNTGELFF.

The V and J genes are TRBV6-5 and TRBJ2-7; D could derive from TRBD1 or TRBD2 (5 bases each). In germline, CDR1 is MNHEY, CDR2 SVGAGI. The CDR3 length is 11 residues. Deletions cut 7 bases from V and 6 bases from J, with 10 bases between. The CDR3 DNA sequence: TGTGCCAGCATTGGGGGTGGCGAGCAGTACTTC. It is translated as CASIGGGEQYF.

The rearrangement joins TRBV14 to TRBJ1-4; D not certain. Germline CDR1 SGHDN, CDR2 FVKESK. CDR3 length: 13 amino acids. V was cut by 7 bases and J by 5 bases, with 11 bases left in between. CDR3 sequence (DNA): TGTGCCAGCAACGGACTGTGGAATGAAAAACTGTTTTTT. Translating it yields CASNGLWNEKLFF.

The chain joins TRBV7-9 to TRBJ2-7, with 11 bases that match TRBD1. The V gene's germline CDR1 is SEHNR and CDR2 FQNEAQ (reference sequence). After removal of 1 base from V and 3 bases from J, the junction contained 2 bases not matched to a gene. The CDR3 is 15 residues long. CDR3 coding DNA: TGTGCCAGCAGCTTAGTGGGACAGGGGGTCTACGAGCAGTACTTC. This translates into CASSLVGQGVYEQYF.

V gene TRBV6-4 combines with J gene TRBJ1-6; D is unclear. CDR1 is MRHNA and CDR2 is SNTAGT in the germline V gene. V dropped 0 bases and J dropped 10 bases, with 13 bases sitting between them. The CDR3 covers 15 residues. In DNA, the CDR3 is TGTGCCAGCAGTGACTCCGGGCACGAGGAATCACCCCTCCACTTT. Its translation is CASSDSGHEESPLHF.

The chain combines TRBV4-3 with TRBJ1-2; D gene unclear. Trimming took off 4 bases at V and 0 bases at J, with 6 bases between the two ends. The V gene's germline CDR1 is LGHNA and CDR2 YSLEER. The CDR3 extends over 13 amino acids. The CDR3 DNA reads TGCGCCAGCAGCCCCCAGCCTAACTATGGCTACACCTTC. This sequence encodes CASSPQPNYGYTF.

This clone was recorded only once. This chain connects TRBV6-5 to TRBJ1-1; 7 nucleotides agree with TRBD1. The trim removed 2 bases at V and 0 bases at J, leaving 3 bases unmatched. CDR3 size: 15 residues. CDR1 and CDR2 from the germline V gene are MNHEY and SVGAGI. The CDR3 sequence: CASSYGQEMNTEAFF. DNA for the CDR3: TGTGCCAGCAGTTACGGACAGGAAATGAACACTGAAGCTTTCTTT.

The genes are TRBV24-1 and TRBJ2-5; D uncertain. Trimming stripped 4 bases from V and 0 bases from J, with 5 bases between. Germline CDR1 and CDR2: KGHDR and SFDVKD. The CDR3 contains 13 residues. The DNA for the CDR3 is TGTGCCACCAGTGACTTAAACCAAGAGACCCAGTACTTC. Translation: CATSDLNQETQYF.

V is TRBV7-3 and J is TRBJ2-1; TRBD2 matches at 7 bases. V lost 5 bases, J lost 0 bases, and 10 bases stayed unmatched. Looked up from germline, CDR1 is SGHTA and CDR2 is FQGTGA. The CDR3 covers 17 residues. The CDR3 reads CASSPTTSWSSYNEQFF. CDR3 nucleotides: TGTGCCAGCAGCCCCACGACTAGCTGGAGCTCCTACAATGAGCAGTTCTTC.

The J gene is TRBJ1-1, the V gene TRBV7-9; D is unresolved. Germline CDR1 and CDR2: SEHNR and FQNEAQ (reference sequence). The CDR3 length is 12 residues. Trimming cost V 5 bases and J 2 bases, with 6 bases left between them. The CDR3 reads CASSKDNTEAFF. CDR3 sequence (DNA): TGTGCCAGCAGCAAGGACAACACTGAAGCTTTCTTT.

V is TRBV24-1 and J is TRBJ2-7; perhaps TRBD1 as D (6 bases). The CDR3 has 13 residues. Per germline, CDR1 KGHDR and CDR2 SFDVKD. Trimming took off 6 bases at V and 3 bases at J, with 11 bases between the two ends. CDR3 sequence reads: CATSSGRGYEQYF. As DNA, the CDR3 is TGTGCCACCAGTTCGGGCAGGGGCTACGAGCAGTACTTC.

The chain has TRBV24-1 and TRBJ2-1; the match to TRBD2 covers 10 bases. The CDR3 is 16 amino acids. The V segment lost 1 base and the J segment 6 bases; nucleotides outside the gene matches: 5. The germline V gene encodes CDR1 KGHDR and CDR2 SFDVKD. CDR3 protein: CATSDFRLAGGNEQFF. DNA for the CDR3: TGTGCCACCAGTGATTTTAGGTTAGCGGGAGGCAATGAGCAGTTCTTC.

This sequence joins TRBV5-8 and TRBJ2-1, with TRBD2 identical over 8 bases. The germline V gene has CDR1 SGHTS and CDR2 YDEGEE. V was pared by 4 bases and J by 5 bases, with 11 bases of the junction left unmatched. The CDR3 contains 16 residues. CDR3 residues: CASSPGRASGHNEQFF. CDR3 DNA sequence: TGTGCCAGCAGCCCTGGCCGGGCTAGCGGGCACAATGAGCAGTTCTTC.

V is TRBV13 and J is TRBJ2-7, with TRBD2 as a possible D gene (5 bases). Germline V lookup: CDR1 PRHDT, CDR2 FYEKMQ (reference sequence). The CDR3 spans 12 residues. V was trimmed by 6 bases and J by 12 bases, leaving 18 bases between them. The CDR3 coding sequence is TGTGCCAGCAGTAACGGCGGAGGCGAAGGGTACTTC. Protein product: CASSNGGGEGYF.

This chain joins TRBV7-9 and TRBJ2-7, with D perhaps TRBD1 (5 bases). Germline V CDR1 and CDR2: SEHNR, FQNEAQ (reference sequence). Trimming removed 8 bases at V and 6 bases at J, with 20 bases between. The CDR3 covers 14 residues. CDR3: CASRPAGLESEQYF. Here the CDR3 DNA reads TGTGCCAGCCGCCCGGCAGGGCTTGAATCCGAGCAGTACTTC.

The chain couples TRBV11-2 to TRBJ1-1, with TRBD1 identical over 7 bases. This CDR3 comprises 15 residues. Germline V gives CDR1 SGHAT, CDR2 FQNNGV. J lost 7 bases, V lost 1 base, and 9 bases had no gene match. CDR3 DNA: TGTGCCAGCAGCTTAGTCCCGGGGACAGTCCTTGAAGCTTTCTTT. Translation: CASSLVPGTVLEAFF.

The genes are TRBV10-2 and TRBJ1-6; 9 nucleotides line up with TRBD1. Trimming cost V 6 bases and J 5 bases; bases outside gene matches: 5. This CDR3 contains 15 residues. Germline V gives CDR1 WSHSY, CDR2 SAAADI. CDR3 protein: CASSSGTGNNSPLHF. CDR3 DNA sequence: TGCGCCAGCAGCTCCGGGACAGGGAATAATTCACCCCTCCACTTT.

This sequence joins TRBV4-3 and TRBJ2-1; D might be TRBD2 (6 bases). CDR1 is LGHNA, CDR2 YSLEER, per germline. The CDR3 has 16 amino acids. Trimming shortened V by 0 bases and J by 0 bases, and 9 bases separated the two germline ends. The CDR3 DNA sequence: TGCGCCAGCAGCCAAGAGGCGGGGAGCTCCTACAATGAGCAGTTCTTC. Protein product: CASSQEAGSSYNEQFF.

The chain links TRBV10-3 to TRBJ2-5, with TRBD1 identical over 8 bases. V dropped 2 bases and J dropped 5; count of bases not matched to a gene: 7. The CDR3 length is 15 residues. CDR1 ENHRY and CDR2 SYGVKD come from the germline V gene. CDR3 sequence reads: CAISEGRGLMETQYF. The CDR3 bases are TGTGCCATCAGTGAGGGCAGGGGGCTGATGGAGACCCAGTACTTC.